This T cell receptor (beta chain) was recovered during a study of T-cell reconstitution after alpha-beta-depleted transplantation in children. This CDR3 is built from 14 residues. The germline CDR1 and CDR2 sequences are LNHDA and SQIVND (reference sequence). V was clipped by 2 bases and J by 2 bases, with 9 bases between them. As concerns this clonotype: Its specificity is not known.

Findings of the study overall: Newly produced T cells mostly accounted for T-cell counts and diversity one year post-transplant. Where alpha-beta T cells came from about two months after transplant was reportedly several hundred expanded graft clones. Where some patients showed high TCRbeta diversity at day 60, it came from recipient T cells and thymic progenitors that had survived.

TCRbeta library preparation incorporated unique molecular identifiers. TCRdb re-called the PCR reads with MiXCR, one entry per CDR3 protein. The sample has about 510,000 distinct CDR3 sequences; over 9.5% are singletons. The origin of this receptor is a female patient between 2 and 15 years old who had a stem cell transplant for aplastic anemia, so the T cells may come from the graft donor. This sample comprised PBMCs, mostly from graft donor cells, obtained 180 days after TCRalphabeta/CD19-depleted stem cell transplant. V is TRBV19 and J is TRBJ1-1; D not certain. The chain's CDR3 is CASSILGTNTEAFF. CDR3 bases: TGTGCCAGTAGTATACTCGGTACAAACACTGAAGCTTTCTTT. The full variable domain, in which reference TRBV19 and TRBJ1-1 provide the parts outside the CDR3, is DGGITQSPKYLFRKEGQNVTLSCEQNLNHDAMYWYRQDPGQGLRLIYYSQIVNDFQKGDIAEGYSVSREKKESFPLTVTSAQKNPTAFYLCASSILGTNTEAFFGQGTRLTVV.